A selection of T cell receptor beta chains follows, all from one sample in a study of CD8+ T cells in alopecia areata. The repertoire was sequenced with immunoSEQ multiplex PCR; TCRdb's copy has only in-frame clones and lacks some. This table has about 200,000 clones, 56% appearing once. Sequenced sample: CD8+ T cells sorted from blood. These receptors were obtained from a human donor in good health. Both conserved end residues are part of each CDR3. D genes are given only for firm matches. Clone size is stated in some rows and not others, as once, few, many or a class when expanded.

DNA,CDR3,J,V,size,D
TGTGCCAGCAGCTCTCATAGCGGGGGGGCAGGTGAGCAGTACTTC,CASSSHSGGAGEQYF,TRBJ2-7,TRBV13,-,TRBD2
TGTGCCAGCAGCTTAGTAGGGACAGGGGATTCAGAGCAGTACTTC,CASSLVGTGDSEQYF,TRBJ2-7,TRBV7-7,-,TRBD1
TGTGCCAGCAGTTACGACAGTTCAGGCCAGCCCCAGCATTTT,CASSYDSSGQPQHF,TRBJ1-5,TRBV27,-,-
TGTGCCAGCAGCTTAGGCCCGGGTAATCAGCCCCAGCATTTT,CASSLGPGNQPQHF,TRBJ1-5,TRBV11-2,-,-
TGTGCCAGCAGCCCTCGGAGGGGGAAAGACACTGAAGCTTTCTTT,CASSPRRGKDTEAFF,TRBJ1-1,TRBV28,-,-
TGCGCCAGCAGCTCGCGAGCCGCAGGTATCGACGGCTACGAGCAGTACTTC,CASSSRAAGIDGYEQYF,TRBJ2-7,TRBV5-1,-,-
TGTGCCAGCAGCCCCGGGACAAAAGCTTTCTTT,CASSPGTKAFF,TRBJ1-1,TRBV11-2,-,-
TGTGCCAGCAGTGGACCCGACGGAGCCTCTGGGGCCAACGTCCTGACTTTC,CASSGPDGASGANVLTF,TRBJ2-6,TRBV2,-,-
TGTGCCACCAGCGAAGCTAGCACAGATACGCAGTATTTT,CATSEASTDTQYF,TRBJ2-3,TRBV15,-,-
TGTGCCAGCAGTGAAATGGGTGGCTTGAAGGGGGAGACCCAGTACTTC,CASSEMGGLKGETQYF,TRBJ2-5,TRBV2,-,-
TGCGCCAGCAGCCAAGACACAGGGTTTGGCTACACCTTC,CASSQDTGFGYTF,TRBJ1-2,TRBV4-1,-,-
TGCAGCGTTGAATCTGGGACTAGCGCCCCCGGCGAGCAGTACTTC,CSVESGTSAPGEQYF,TRBJ2-7,TRBV29-1,-,TRBD2
TGCAGCGTTGAATACGGTTTTCATACAGGGTTCCAAGAGACCCAGTACTTC,CSVEYGFHTGFQETQYF,TRBJ2-5,TRBV29-1,few,-
TGCGCCAGCGGAGGGCTGACAGATACGCAGTATTTT,CASGGLTDTQYF,TRBJ2-3,TRBV5-1,-,-
TGCAGCGTTGAAGATTCTGGGTCGGGGGGGTACTACGAGCAGTACTTC,CSVEDSGSGGYYEQYF,TRBJ2-7,TRBV29-1,once,TRBD2
TGTGCCAGCAGCTTCAGTGGGGATGGCTCCTACGAGCAGTACTTC,CASSFSGDGSYEQYF,TRBJ2-7,TRBV5-6,-,-
TGTGCCAGCAGCTTGAGGACAGGCTGGGATTCACCCCTCCACTTT,CASSLRTGWDSPLHF,TRBJ1-6,TRBV5-6,-,TRBD1
TGTGCCAGCAGTGACCCTCCGGGACAGGGACCGGGCGAGCAGTACTTC,CASSDPPGQGPGEQYF,TRBJ2-7,TRBV6-1,many,TRBD1
TGCAGCGTAACACAGGGGGGATACCAAGAGACCCAGTACTTC,CSVTQGGYQETQYF,TRBJ2-5,TRBV29-1,few,TRBD1
TGCAGCGCCCTAGCAGATACGCAGTATTTT,CSALADTQYF,TRBJ2-3,TRBV29-1,few,-
TGCAGCGTCGCTGGAGGGGTTAGGAATGAGCAGTTCTTC,CSVAGGVRNEQFF,TRBJ2-1,TRBV29-1,-,-
TGCGCCAGCACGTCTGGACAGCTACTCCAAGAGACCCAGTACTTC,CASTSGQLLQETQYF,TRBJ2-5,TRBV4-1,-,-
TGTGCCAGCAGTCAGCAGGGAATGGGCGAGACCCAGTACTTC,CASSQQGMGETQYF,TRBJ2-5,TRBV6-5,-,-
TGTGCCAGCAGTTCTCCTAGACTAGCGGCTGGAGATACGCAGTATTTT,CASSSPRLAAGDTQYF,TRBJ2-3,TRBV6-5,once,TRBD2
TGTGCCAGCAGCCTTTCGGGATCACCCCTCCACTTT,CASSLSGSPLHF,TRBJ1-6,TRBV13,-,-
TGTGCCAGCAGCCCGACTACAGGGATCATCTACGAGCAGTACTTC,CASSPTTGIIYEQYF,TRBJ2-7,TRBV7-6,-,-
TGTGCCAGCAGCCAAGAATCGTCGGCCAATGAGCAGTTCTTC,CASSQESSANEQFF,TRBJ2-1,TRBV14,-,-
TGTGCCAGCAGTCCCCCGGGGGGGAGCTCCTACAATGAGCAGTTCTTC,CASSPPGGSSYNEQFF,TRBJ2-1,TRBV25-1,-,TRBD2